The 6 T cell receptor beta chains below come from one sample, sequenced in a study of blood T cell repertoires in COVID-19. Only in-frame clones appear in the TCRdb table, and some are missing; sequencing was by immunoSEQ multiplex PCR. The table lists 25,000 to 35,000 clones, 90% to 95% of them singletons. Sample: peripheral blood. All receptors derive from a human donor in a cohort sampled during active COVID-19.

The rearrangement joins TRBV28 to TRBJ1-1, with unresolved D. V was cut by 5 bases and J by 1 base, with 5 bases left in between. CDR1 is MDHEN, CDR2 SYDVKM, per germline. CDR3 size: 12 residues. The CDR3 DNA reads as TGTGCCAGCAGTGAACAGAACACTGAAGCTTTCTTT. It translates to CASSEQNTEAFF.

The chain combines TRBV3-1 (or the pseudogene TRBV3-2) with TRBJ2-5; D not certain. Germline lookup yields CDR1 LGHDT and CDR2 YNNKEL (reference sequence). The CDR3 loop spans 14 amino acids. Trimming shortened V by 4 bases and J by 0 bases, and 9 bases separated the two germline ends. This chain's CDR3 is CASSPSEYQETQYF. The CDR3 nucleotides read TGTGCCAGCAGCCCCTCTGAGTACCAAGAGACCCAGTACTTC.

V usage is TRBV2 and J usage is TRBJ1-1; D remains unclear. In germline, CDR1 is SNHLY, CDR2 FYNNEI. CDR3 length: 12 amino acids. Trimming pared 5 bases from V and 11 bases from J, leaving 15 bases between. This CDR3 reads CASSSVRGLAFF. The DNA of the CDR3 is TGTGCCAGCAGTTCCGTCCGGGGTTTGGCTTTCTTT.

This rearrangement joins TRBV7-2 to TRBJ2-1; TRBD1 matches 12 bases. CDR3 length equals 15 residues. Germline trimming cut 6 bases from V and 7 bases from J; bases unmatched to any gene: 7. Germline CDR1 SGHTA, CDR2 FQGNSA. The CDR3 region has the DNA TGTGCCAGCAGTCCCGGGACAGGGGGCTGGAATGAGCAGTTCTTC. This codes for CASSPGTGGWNEQFF. The entire variable domain, with the rest obtained from reference TRBV7-2 and TRBJ2-1, is as follows: GAGVSQSPSNKVTEKGKDVELRCDPISGHTALYWYRQSLGQGLEFLIYFQGNSAPDKSGLPSDRFSAERTGGSVSTLTIQRTQQEDSAVYLCASSPGTGGWNEQFFGPGTRLTVL.

CDR3 in amino acids: CASSLDNSYEQYF. CDR3 DNA: TGTGCCAGCAGTTTGGACAACTCCTACGAGCAGTACTTC. V usage is TRBV6-2 or TRBV6-3 and J usage is TRBJ2-7; the D gene is possibly TRBD1 (5 bases). There are 13 residues in the CDR3. Per the germline V gene, CDR1 is MNHEY and CDR2 is SVGEGT. Trimming took 4 bases from V and 0 from J, leaving 7 bases between them.

The genes are TRBV18 and TRBJ2-7; 7 bases are shared with TRBD2. Per germline, CDR1 KGHSH and CDR2 LQKENI. The V gene end was trimmed by 4 bases and the J gene end by 0 bases; junction bases not matched to a gene: 9. The CDR3 contains 16 residues. CDR3 nucleotide sequence: TGTGCCAGCTCACAAGGGAGGGATGCCCTCTCCTACGAGCAGTACTTC. This gives the protein CASSQGRDALSYEQYF.